Listed below are T cell receptor beta chains from one sample, sequenced in a study of blood T cell repertoires in COVID-19. Method: immunoSEQ multiplex PCR; TCRdb's copy keeps in-frame clones and lacks some. Of around 300,000 clones detected, around 90% appear once; the ten largest clones hold around 4.5%. Sequenced: PBMCs or T cells enriched from blood (not recorded which). These receptors came from a woman younger than 35 with acute COVID-19. Each CDR3 is given with its conserved first and last residue.

j_call	v_call	cdr3_aa
TRBJ2-7	TRBV3-1/TRBV3-2	CASSPPAVTGTHEQYF
TRBJ2-5	TRBV12-3/TRBV12-4	CASGQGGEETQYF
TRBJ2-7	TRBV28	CASSKQIGGRNEQYF
TRBJ1-2	TRBV28	CASSFDRGYGYTF
TRBJ2-7	TRBV7-6	CASSLEASGAYEQYF
TRBJ2-7	TRBV18	CASSRTTENYEQYF
TRBJ2-1	TRBV19	CASSIMSGQSYNEQFF
TRBJ2-7	TRBV2	CASSDWAGGNEQYF
TRBJ1-1	TRBV9	CASSVATGGGGGTEAFF
TRBJ1-1	TRBV18	CASSPELGANEAFF
TRBJ1-1	TRBV7-2	CASSLERPLHRGRTEAFF
TRBJ2-3	TRBV18	CASSPLSSSWSTDTQYF
TRBJ1-1	TRBV19	CASRNRGSEAFF
TRBJ2-1	TRBV7-2	CASTLTGGYNEQFF
TRBJ2-2	TRBV5-1	CASGSLAYSRENTGELFF
TRBJ1-5	TRBV30	CAWSVAGNQPQHF
TRBJ1-2	TRBV27	CASSVDRANYGYTF
TRBJ1-1	TRBV19	CASSITGNTEAFF
TRBJ1-2	TRBV10-3	CAISESISGSNYGYTF
TRBJ1-1	TRBV28	CASRTGWWDTEAFF
TRBJ2-1	TRBV21-1	CASSQTDTSNNEQFF
TRBJ2-7	TRBV19	CASSLTGQSSYEQYF
TRBJ1-2	TRBV28	CASSLGAGGYGYTF
TRBJ2-1	TRBV11-1	CASSSGTSAYNEQFF
TRBJ1-1	TRBV27	CASSSLGRDRATEAFF
TRBJ2-7	TRBV2	CASKREGGSSYEQYF
TRBJ2-1	TRBV24-1	CATSDGTSGRYNEQFF
TRBJ1-5	TRBV18	CASSPARGPPGNQPQHF
TRBJ1-1	TRBV18	CASSSRTGEDTEAFF
TRBJ2-1	TRBV4-2	CASSQDLYNEQFF
TRBJ1-6	TRBV5-5	CASSLARGDSPLHF
TRBJ1-1	TRBV7-9	CASSLGGAFKAFF
TRBJ2-1	TRBV19	CASSIIGGSSYNEQFF
TRBJ2-1	TRBV11-3	CASSKLAGVRNEQFF
TRBJ1-3	TRBV28	CASSISSGGPGNTIYF
TRBJ1-4	TRBV19	CASSVTGTGEEKLFF
TRBJ1-5	TRBV28	CASSADRNQPQHF
TRBJ1-5	TRBV2	CASRPDPTLPQHF
TRBJ2-7	TRBV9	CASTPGTSGTYEQYF
TRBJ1-5	TRBV28	CASSLPGEIRKSQHF
TRBJ2-2	TRBV11-1	CASSLAGQGTGELFF
TRBJ2-3	TRBV19	CASSIGGATDTQYF
TRBJ1-3	TRBV5-1	CASSLRGGGDTIYF
TRBJ2-2	TRBV3-1/TRBV3-2	CASSQDSLITGGSANTGELFF
TRBJ1-1	TRBV18	CASSPTRNTEAFF
TRBJ1-1	TRBV29-1	CSVSQGAGTEAFF
TRBJ1-1	TRBV10-3	CAISERAQNTEAFF
TRBJ2-5	TRBV18	CASSLPGLRETQYF
TRBJ2-7	TRBV11-2	CASSPPGQGAYEQYF
TRBJ2-7	TRBV5-8	CASSLPGLAVSYEQYF
TRBJ2-3	TRBV28	CASIRFRGASTDTQYF
TRBJ2-1	TRBV5-1	CASMFGTSGRQGGEQFF
TRBJ2-1	TRBV5-1	CASSPRTGNSYNEQFF
TRBJ2-7	TRBV5-1	CASSLASRDRAYEQYF
TRBJ2-7	TRBV14	CASSQGGYSYEQYF